This is a list of T cell receptor beta chains from one sample in a study of blood T cell repertoires in COVID-19. TCRdb keeps only in-frame clones here, not all; method: immunoSEQ multiplex PCR. Of 350,000 to 400,000 clones in the sample, 88% were seen once. Sample: PBMCs or T cells enriched from blood (not recorded which). The receptors originated from a woman in her twenties or thirties with acute COVID-19. CDR3s include the opening cysteine and the closing phenylalanine or tryptophan. The D gene is left open where the match is weak. Size is stated for part of the rows, as once, few or many counts, or as a class when the clone is expanded.

>TRBJ2-5|TRBV4-1|TRBD1|.
CASSQGQGRWETQYF
TGCGCCAGCAGCCAAGGACAGGGGAGGTGGGAGACCCAGTACTTC
>TRBJ2-3|TRBV5-5|TRBD2|.
CASSLGLAGGFTDTQYF
TGTGCCAGCAGCTTGGGACTAGCGGGGGGGTTCACAGATACGCAGTATTTT
>TRBJ1-5|TRBV19|TRBD1|few
CASSPQGESQPQHF
TGTGCCAGTAGTCCCCAGGGGGAGTCACAGCCCCAGCATTTT
>TRBJ1-2|TRBV7-2|.|.
CASSLGSGGGGYGYTF
TGTGCCAGCAGCTTAGGGTCGGGGGGGGGTGGCTATGGCTACACCTTC
>TRBJ1-2|TRBV18|TRBD1|few
CASSPDRVYGYTF
TGTGCCAGCTCACCGGACAGGGTGTATGGCTACACCTTC
>TRBJ2-2|TRBV15|TRBD2|.
CATSRGGSEEFPGELFF
TGTGCCACCAGCAGGGGAGGGTCGGAGGAATTTCCCGGGGAGCTGTTTTTT
>TRBJ1-2|TRBV19|.|.
CASSKWAGRGYGYTF
TGTGCCAGTAGTAAATGGGCGGGCAGGGGCTATGGCTACACCTTC
>TRBJ2-2|TRBV2|.|.
CATQVVENGELFF
TGTGCCACCCAAGTCGTAGAAAACGGGGAGCTGTTTTTT
>TRBJ2-3|TRBV7-2|TRBD2|.
CASSLVAGPDTQYF
TGTGCCAGCAGCTTAGTAGCGGGGCCAGATACGCAGTATTTT
>TRBJ2-3|TRBV7-9|TRBD2|once
CASSRTSGGADTQYF
TGTGCCAGCAGCCGGACTAGCGGGGGGGCCGATACGCAGTATTTT
>TRBJ1-2|TRBV2|.|once
CASSEASRRDGYTF
TGTGCCAGCAGTGAAGCATCGAGGAGGGATGGCTACACCTTC
>TRBJ2-3|TRBV6-2/TRBV6-3|.|.
CASSYGPETSTDTQYF
TGTGCCAGCAGTTACGGTCCCGAAACTAGCACAGATACGCAGTATTTT
>TRBJ1-2|TRBV28|.|.
CASIESLEGYGYTF
TGTGCCAGCATAGAATCATTAGAGGGCTATGGCTACACCTTC
>TRBJ2-7|TRBV19|.|.
CASSISAVYEQYF
TGTGCCAGTAGTATCTCTGCGGTTTACGAGCAGTACTTC
>TRBJ1-3|TRBV5-8|.|.
CASSLYVTPGSGNTIYF
TGTGCCAGCAGCTTGTACGTCACCCCCGGGTCTGGAAACACCATATATTTT
>TRBJ1-5|TRBV6-5|TRBD1|.
CASRGQGANQPQHF
TGTGCCAGCAGGGGACAGGGGGCTAATCAGCCCCAGCATTTT
>TRBJ1-3|TRBV15|TRBD1|.
CATSRGQASGNTIYF
TGTGCCACCAGCAGGGGACAGGCCTCTGGAAACACCATATATTTT
>TRBJ2-3|TRBV7-9|.|.
CASSRDSDSDTQYF
TGTGCCAGCAGCCGAGACAGCGACTCCGATACGCAGTATTTT
>TRBJ2-3|TRBV27|.|many
CASSLTGWADTQYF
TGTGCCAGCAGTTTAACAGGGTGGGCAGATACGCAGTATTTT
>TRBJ1-6|TRBV30|.|.
CAWRDTGNSYNSPLHF
TGTGCCTGGAGAGATACAGGGAACTCCTATAATTCACCCCTCCACTTT
>TRBJ1-3|TRBV6-2/TRBV6-3|.|once
CASSSGQYSGNTIYF
TGTGCCAGCAGCTCGGGACAATACTCTGGAAACACCATATATTTT
>TRBJ2-7|TRBV10-2|TRBD1|.
CATSTDRVWFNYEQYF
TGCGCCACCAGCACCGACAGGGTGTGGTTCAACTACGAGCAGTACTTC
>TRBJ2-2|TRBV6-6|.|few
CASSSSGTGELFF
TGTGCCAGCAGTTCTTCAGGGACCGGGGAGCTGTTTTTT
>TRBJ1-5|TRBV18|.|.
CASSRGTSNQPQHF
TGTGCCAGCTCACGGGGGACATCCAATCAGCCCCAGCATTTT
>TRBJ2-3|TRBV11-3|.|.
CASSLRDGTDTQYF
TGTGCCAGCAGCTTGAGGGATGGCACAGATACGCAGTATTTT
>TRBJ1-5|TRBV2|.|.
CASSREVNQPQHF
TGTGCCAGCAGCAGGGAGGTCAATCAGCCCCAGCATTTT
>TRBJ2-1|TRBV7-6|.|.
CASSLRTGSSYNEQFF
TGTGCCAGCAGCCTTCGGACGGGGAGCTCCTACAATGAGCAGTTCTTC
>TRBJ2-7|TRBV10-2|.|.
CASSESQSDLYEQYF
TGCGCCAGCAGTGAGTCGCAGTCAGATCTCTACGAGCAGTACTTC
>TRBJ1-2|TRBV20-1|.|once
CSGGLNYGYTF
TGCAGTGGGGGACTCAACTATGGCTACACCTTC